This TCR beta chain was profiled in a study of blood T cell repertoires in COVID-19. This CDR3 contains 16 residues. V was cut by 1 base and J by 4 bases, with 16 bases left in between. Looked up from germline, CDR1 is SGHRS and CDR2 is YFSETQ. Assay: immunoSEQ multiplex PCR; the TCRdb copy retains only in-frame clones and omits some. This sample has hundreds of thousands of clones, with roughly 90% found just once. The clonotype originates from a middle-aged woman with COVID-19, enrolled during active disease. Sequencing input: peripheral blood. V and J are TRBV5-1 and TRBJ2-3; possibly TRBD2 for D (7 bases). DNA of the CDR3: TGCGCCAGCAGCTTGATAAGTGGGGGGGCCCCAGATACGCAGTATTTT. It is translated as CASSLISGGAPDTQYF.